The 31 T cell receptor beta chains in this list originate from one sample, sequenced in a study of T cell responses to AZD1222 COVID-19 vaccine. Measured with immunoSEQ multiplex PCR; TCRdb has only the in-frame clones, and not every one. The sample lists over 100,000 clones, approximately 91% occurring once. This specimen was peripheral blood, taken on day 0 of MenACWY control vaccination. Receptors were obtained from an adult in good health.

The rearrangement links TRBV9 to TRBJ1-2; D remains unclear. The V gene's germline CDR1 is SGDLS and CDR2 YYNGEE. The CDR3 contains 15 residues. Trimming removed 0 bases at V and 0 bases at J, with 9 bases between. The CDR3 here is CASSVGWEANYGYTF. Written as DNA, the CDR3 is TGTGCCAGCAGCGTAGGTTGGGAGGCTAACTATGGCTACACCTTC.

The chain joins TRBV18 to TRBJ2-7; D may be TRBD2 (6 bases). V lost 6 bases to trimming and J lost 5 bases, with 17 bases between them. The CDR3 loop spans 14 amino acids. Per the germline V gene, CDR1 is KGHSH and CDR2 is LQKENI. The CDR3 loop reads CASSPTPEGHEQYF. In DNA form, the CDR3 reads TGTGCCAGCTCCCCCACCCCGGAGGGCCACGAGCAGTACTTC.

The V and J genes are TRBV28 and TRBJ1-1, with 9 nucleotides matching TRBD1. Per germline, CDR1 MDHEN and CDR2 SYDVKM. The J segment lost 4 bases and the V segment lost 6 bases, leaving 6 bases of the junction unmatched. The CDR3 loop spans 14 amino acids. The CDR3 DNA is TGTGCCAGCAGCCTACAGGGGGCGAGCACTGAAGCTTTCTTT. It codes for CASSLQGASTEAFF.

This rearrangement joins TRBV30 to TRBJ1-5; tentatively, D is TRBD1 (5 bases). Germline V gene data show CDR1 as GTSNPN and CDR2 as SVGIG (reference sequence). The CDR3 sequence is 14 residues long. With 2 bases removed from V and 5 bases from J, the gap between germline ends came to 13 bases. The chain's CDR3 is CAWSTGGFDQPQHF. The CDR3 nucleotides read TGTGCCTGGAGTACAGGTGGCTTCGATCAGCCCCAGCATTTT.

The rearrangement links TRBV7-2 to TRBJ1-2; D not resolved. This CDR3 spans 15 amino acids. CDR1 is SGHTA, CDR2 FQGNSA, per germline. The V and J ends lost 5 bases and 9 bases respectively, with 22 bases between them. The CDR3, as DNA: TGTGCCAGCAGCCCGCAGGCTGGGAGCTCCTTGCGCTACACCTTC. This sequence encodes CASSPQAGSSLRYTF.

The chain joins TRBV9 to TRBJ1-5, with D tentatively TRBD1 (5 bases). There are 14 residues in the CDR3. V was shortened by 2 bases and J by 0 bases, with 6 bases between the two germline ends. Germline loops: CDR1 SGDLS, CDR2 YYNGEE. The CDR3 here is CASSVGTSNQPQHF. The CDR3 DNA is TGTGCCAGCAGCGTCGGGACTAGCAATCAGCCCCAGCATTTT.

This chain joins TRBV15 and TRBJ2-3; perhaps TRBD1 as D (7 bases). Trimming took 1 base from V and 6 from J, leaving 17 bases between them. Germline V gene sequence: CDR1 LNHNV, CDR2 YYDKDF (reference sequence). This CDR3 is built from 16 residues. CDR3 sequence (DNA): TGTGCCACCAGCAGAGGCGAGACAGGGAGGTCCGATACGCAGTATTTT. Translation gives CATSRGETGRSDTQYF.

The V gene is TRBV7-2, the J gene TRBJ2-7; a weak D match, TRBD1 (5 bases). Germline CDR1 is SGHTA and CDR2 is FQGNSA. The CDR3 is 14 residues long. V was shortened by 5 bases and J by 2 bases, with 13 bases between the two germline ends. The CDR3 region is CASSRTLITYEQYF. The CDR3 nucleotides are TGTGCCAGCAGCCGGACACTAATTACCTACGAGCAGTACTTC.

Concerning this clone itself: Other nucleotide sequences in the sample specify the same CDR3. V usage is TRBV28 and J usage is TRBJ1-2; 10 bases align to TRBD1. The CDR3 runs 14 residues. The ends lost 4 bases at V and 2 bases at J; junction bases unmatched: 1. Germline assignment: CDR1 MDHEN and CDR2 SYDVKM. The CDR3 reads CASSSGQGNYGYTF. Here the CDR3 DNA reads TGTGCCAGCAGTTCGGGACAGGGGAACTATGGCTACACCTTC.

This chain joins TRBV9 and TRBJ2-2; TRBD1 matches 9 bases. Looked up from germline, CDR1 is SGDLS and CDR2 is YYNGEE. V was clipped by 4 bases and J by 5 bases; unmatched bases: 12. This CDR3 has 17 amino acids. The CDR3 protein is CASSSTPRGTGTGELFF. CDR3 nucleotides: TGTGCCAGCAGCTCAACCCCCCGAGGGACAGGGACCGGGGAGCTGTTTTTT.

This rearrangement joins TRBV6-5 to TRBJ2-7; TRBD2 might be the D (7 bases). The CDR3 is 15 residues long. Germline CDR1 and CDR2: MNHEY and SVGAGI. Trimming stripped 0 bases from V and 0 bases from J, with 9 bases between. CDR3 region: CASSYSRGASYEQYF. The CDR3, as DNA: TGTGCCAGCAGTTACTCTCGGGGGGCCTCCTACGAGCAGTACTTC.

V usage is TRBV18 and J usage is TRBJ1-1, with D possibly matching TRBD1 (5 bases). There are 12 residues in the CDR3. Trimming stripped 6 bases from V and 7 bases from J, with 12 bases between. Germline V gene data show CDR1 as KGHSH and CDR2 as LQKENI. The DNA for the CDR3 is TGTGCCAGCTCCCAGGGCCGCGATGAAGCTTTCTTT. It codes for CASSQGRDEAFF.

This CDR3 is CASSQHYEQYF. CDR3 nucleotides: TGTGCCAGCAGCCAGCACTACGAGCAGTACTTC. The rearrangement joins TRBV7-6 to TRBJ2-7; D is ambiguous. Germline CDR1 and CDR2: SGHVS and FNYEAQ. The CDR3 runs to 11 residues. V lost 5 bases and J 3 bases, leaving 5 bases between the germline ends.

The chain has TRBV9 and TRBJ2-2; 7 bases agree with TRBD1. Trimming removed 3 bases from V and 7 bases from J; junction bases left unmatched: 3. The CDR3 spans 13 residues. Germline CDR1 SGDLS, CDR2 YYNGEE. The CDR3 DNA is TGTGCCAGCAGCGGGGCAGGGGGCGGGGAGCTGTTTTTT. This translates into CASSGAGGGELFF.

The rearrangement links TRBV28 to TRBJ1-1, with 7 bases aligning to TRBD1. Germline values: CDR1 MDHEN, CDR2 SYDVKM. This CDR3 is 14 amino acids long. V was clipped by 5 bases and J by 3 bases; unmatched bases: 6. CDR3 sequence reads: CASSGQTGYTEAFF. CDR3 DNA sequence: TGTGCCAGCAGTGGCCAGACAGGGTACACTGAAGCTTTCTTT.

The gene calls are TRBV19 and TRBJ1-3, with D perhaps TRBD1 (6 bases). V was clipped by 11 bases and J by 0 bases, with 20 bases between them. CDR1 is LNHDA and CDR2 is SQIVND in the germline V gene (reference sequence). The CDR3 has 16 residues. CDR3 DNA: TGTGCCGCGCGGGACAAAGCTTACTACTCTGGAAACACCATATATTTT. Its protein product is CAARDKAYYSGNTIYF.

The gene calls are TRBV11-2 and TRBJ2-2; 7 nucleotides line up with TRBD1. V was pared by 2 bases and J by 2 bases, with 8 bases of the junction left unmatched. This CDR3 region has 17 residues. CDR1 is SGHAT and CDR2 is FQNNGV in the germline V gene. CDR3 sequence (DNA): TGTGCCAGCAGCTTACAACCGACAGGGAGCAACACCGGGGAGCTGTTTTTT. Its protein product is CASSLQPTGSNTGELFF.

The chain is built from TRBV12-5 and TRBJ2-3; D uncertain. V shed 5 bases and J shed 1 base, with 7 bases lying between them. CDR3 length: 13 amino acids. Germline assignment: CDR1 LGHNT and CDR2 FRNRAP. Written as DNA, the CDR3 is TGTGCTAGTGGTCCCATGGGCACAGATACGCAGTATTTT. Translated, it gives CASGPMGTDTQYF.

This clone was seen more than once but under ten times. The CDR3 DNA is TGTGCCACCTCGCCACCCCTCCACTTT. Its protein product is CATSPPLHF. The gene calls are TRBV19 and TRBJ1-6; D gene ambiguous. CDR3 size: 9 residues. The germline V gene encodes CDR1 LNHDA and CDR2 SQIVND (reference sequence). The V and J ends lost 10 bases and 11 bases respectively, with 6 bases between them. The full variable domain, rest sourced from reference TRBV19 and TRBJ1-6, is DGGITQSPKYLFRKEGQNVTLSCEQNLNHDAMYWYRQDPGQGLRLIYYSQIVNDFQKGDIAEGYSVSREKKESFPLTVTSAQKNPTAFYLCATSPPLHFGNGTRLTVT.

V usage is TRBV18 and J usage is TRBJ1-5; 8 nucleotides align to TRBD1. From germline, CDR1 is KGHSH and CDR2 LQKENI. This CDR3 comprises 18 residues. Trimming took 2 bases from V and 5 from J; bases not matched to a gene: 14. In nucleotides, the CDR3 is TGTGCCAGCTCACCATTTCCCCCGGGACAGGTCGGAGATCAGCCCCAGCATTTT. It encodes CASSPFPPGQVGDQPQHF.

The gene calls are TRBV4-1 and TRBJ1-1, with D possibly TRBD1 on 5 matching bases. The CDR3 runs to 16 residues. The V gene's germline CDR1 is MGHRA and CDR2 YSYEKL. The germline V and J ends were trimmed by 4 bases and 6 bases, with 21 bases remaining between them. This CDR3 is CASSRTRTGDPPEAFF. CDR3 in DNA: TGCGCCAGCAGCCGGACAAGGACGGGTGACCCCCCTGAAGCTTTCTTT.

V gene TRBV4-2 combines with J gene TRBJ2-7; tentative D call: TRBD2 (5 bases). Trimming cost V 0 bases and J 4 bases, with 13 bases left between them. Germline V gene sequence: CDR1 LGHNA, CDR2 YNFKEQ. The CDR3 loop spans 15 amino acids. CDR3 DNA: TGTGCCAGCAGCCAAGATTGGCAGGAGGAGTACGAGCAGTACTTC. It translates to CASSQDWQEEYEQYF.

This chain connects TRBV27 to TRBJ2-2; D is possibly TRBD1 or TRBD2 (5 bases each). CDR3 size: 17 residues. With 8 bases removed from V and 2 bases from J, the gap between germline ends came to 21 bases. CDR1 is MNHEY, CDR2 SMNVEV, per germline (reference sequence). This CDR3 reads CASYYAMGDRNTGELFF. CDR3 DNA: TGTGCCAGCTATTACGCGATGGGGGATAGAAACACCGGGGAGCTGTTTTTT.

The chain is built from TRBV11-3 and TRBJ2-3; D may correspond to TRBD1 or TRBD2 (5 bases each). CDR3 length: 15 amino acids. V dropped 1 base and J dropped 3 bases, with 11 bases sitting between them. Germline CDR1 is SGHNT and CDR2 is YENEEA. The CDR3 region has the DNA TGTGCCAGCAGCTTAGTTGGGGGTCTGACAGATACGCAGTATTTT. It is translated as CASSLVGGLTDTQYF.

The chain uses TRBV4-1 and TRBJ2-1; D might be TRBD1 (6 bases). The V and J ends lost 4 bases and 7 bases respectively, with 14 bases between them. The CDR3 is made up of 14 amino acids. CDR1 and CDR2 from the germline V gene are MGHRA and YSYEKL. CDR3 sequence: CASSRSQGRNEQFF. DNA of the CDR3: TGCGCCAGCAGCCGGAGTCAGGGGAGAAATGAGCAGTTCTTC.

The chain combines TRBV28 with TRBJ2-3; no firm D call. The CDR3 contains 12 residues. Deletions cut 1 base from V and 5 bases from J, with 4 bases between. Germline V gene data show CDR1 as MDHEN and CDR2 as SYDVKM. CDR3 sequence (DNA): TGTGCCAGCAGTTTATCCGGAGATACGCAGTATTTT. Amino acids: CASSLSGDTQYF.

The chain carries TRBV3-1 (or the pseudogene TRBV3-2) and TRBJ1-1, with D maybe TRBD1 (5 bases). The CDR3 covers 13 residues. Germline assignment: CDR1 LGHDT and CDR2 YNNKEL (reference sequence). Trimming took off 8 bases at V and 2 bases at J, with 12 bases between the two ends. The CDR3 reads CASVAQGNTEAFF. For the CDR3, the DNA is TGTGCCAGCGTCGCCCAGGGTAACACTGAAGCTTTCTTT.

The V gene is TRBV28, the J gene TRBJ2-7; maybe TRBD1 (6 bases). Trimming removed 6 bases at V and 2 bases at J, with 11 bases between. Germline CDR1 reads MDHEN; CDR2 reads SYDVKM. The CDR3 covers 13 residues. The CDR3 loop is CASRPGQTYEQYF. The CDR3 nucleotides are TGTGCCAGCAGGCCAGGACAGACCTACGAGCAGTACTTC.

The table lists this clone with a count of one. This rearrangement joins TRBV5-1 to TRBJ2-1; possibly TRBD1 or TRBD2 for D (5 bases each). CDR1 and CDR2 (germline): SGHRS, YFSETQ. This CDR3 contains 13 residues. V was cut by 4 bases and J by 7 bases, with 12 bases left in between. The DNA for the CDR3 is TGCGCCAGCAGCCGCACTTGGGGGAATGAGCAGTTCTTC. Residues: CASSRTWGNEQFF.

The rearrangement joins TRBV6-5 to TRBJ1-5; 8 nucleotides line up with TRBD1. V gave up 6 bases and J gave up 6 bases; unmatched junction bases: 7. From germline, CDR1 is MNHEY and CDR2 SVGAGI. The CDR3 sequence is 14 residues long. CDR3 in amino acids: CASSRTGTPQPQHF. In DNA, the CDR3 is TGTGCCAGCAGCAGGACAGGGACCCCTCAGCCCCAGCATTTT.

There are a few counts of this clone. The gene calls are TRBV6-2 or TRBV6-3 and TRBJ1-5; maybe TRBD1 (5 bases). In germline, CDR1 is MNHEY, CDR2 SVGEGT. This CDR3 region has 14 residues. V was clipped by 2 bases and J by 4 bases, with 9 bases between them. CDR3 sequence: CASSYVTANQPQHF. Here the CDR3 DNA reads TGTGCCAGCAGTTACGTGACAGCTAATCAGCCCCAGCATTTT.